The rows below give T cell receptor beta chains drawn from one sample of a study of T cells in Graves' hyperthyroidism and ophthalmopathy. One entry per CDR3 protein, called by TCRdb with MiXCR from the multiplex PCR reads. The sample has hundreds of thousands of distinct CDR3 sequences, roughly 15% seen once. The sample taken for sequencing was blood. The receptors here all came from a woman in her forties or fifties with Graves' ophthalmopathy. Both conserved end residues are part of each CDR3. The order of the fields is D gene, J gene, V gene, clone size, CDR3 protein, CDR3 DNA. A D gene is named only where the DNA matches it firmly. Where a row states a size, it is once, few, many or the class of an expanded clone; other rows omit it.

D: TRBD1
J: TRBJ2-3
V: TRBV7-9
size: few
CDR3: CASSFPGQGTDTQYF
DNA: TGTGCCAGCAGCTTCCCGGGACAGGGTACAGATACGCAGTATTTT

D: TRBD2
J: TRBJ2-3
V: TRBV9
size: few
CDR3: CASSVVGGRAGDTQYF
DNA: TGTGCCAGCAGCGTAGTAGGTGGGAGGGCCGGAGATACGCAGTATTTT

D: -
J: TRBJ2-4
V: TRBV24-1
size: few
CDR3: CATISWGAKNIQYF
DNA: TGTGCCACCATCTCCTGGGGAGCCAAAAACATTCAGTACTTC

D: -
J: TRBJ2-1
V: TRBV30
size: -
CDR3: CAWSGGRRYNEQFF
DNA: TGTGCCTGGAGTGGTGGGCGGAGATACAATGAGCAGTTCTTC

D: -
J: TRBJ2-2
V: TRBV24-1
size: -
CDR3: CATRGIGKGSTGELFF
DNA: TGTGCCACCAGAGGTATTGGGAAGGGGAGCACCGGGGAGCTGTTTTTT

D: TRBD2
J: TRBJ2-3
V: TRBV4-1
size: few
CDR3: CASSQVLSGGPQYF
DNA: TGCGCCAGCAGCCAAGTTCTCTCGGGGGGGCCGCAGTATTTT

D: TRBD2
J: TRBJ2-5
V: TRBV6-1
size: few
CDR3: CASSKTPGVVAGTETQYF
DNA: TGTGCCAGCAGCAAAACCCCGGGGGTAGTAGCGGGAACGGAGACCCAGTACTTC

D: -
J: TRBJ1-2
V: TRBV30
size: -
CDR3: CAWSPLGGGFGYTF
DNA: TGTGCCTGGAGTCCCCTGGGAGGGGGGTTTGGCTACACCTTC

D: -
J: TRBJ2-2
V: TRBV9
size: -
CDR3: CASSHSVAPPNTGELFF
DNA: TGTGCCAGCAGCCACTCAGTAGCGCCTCCTAACACCGGGGAGCTGTTTTTT

D: -
J: TRBJ2-7
V: TRBV7-3
size: many
CDR3: CASSRYDRSAYEQYF
DNA: TGTGCCAGCAGCCGATATGACAGAAGTGCCTACGAGCAGTACTTC

D: -
J: TRBJ2-5
V: TRBV29-1
size: -
CDR3: CSVVSSQETQYF
DNA: TGCAGCGTTGTTTCGTCGCAAGAGACCCAGTACTTC

D: -
J: TRBJ1-3
V: TRBV20-1
size: many
CDR3: CSARNDRSAGNTIYF
DNA: TGCAGTGCCAGGAACGACAGGAGCGCTGGAAACACCATATATTTT

D: -
J: TRBJ1-6
V: TRBV18
size: many
CDR3: CASSPKEYNSPLHF
DNA: TGTGCCAGCTCACCAAAGGAGTATAATTCACCCCTCCACTTT

D: TRBD2
J: TRBJ2-7
V: TRBV7-2
size: many
CDR3: CASSLVSGRVHEQYF
DNA: TGTGCCAGCAGCTTAGTTAGCGGGAGGGTACACGAGCAGTACTTC

D: -
J: TRBJ2-2
V: TRBV6-1
size: few
CDR3: CASARDGYTGELFF
DNA: TGTGCCAGCGCCCGGGACGGCTACACCGGGGAGCTGTTTTTT

D: -
J: TRBJ2-7
V: TRBV6-1
size: many
CDR3: CASKGPQPNYEQYF
DNA: TGTGCCAGCAAAGGTCCACAACCTAACTACGAGCAGTACTTC

D: TRBD2
J: TRBJ2-3
V: TRBV20-1
size: many
CDR3: CSTPGPSGFTDTQYF
DNA: TGCAGTACCCCTGGTCCTAGCGGATTCACAGATACGCAGTATTTT

D: -
J: TRBJ1-6
V: TRBV7-2
size: -
CDR3: CASSLTQNNSPLHF
DNA: TGTGCCAGCAGCTTAACTCAGAATAATTCACCCCTCCACTTT

D: TRBD1
J: TRBJ1-3
V: TRBV2
size: many
CDR3: CASSAAGTVSGNTIYF
DNA: TGTGCCAGCAGTGCGGCCGGGACAGTTTCTGGAAACACCATATATTTT

D: -
J: TRBJ1-1
V: TRBV29-1
size: many
CDR3: CSVVGVYHTEAFF
DNA: TGCAGCGTTGTTGGAGTATACCACACTGAAGCTTTCTTT

D: -
J: TRBJ2-7
V: TRBV28
size: many
CDR3: CASSLFGNYEQYF
DNA: TGTGCCAGCAGTTTATTTGGGAACTACGAGCAGTACTTC

D: -
J: TRBJ1-1
V: TRBV7-6
size: many
CDR3: CASSLAQGTEAFF
DNA: TGTGCCAGCAGCTTAGCCCAGGGCACTGAAGCTTTCTTT

D: -
J: TRBJ1-1
V: TRBV7-6
size: many
CDR3: CASSPGGTYTEAFF
DNA: TGTGCCAGCAGCCCGGGGGGAACTTACACTGAAGCTTTCTTT

D: -
J: TRBJ2-3
V: TRBV12-3/TRBV12-4
size: many
CDR3: CASSLVGGPADTQYF
DNA: TGTGCCAGCAGTTTGGTAGGAGGGCCCGCAGATACGCAGTATTTT

D: -
J: TRBJ2-7
V: TRBV19
size: -
CDR3: CASSVTGTTGEQYF
DNA: TGTGCCAGTAGTGTAACCGGGACCACGGGCGAGCAGTACTTC

D: TRBD2
J: TRBJ2-5
V: TRBV11-1
size: many
CDR3: CASSEPLAGVETQYF
DNA: TGTGCCAGCAGCGAACCTCTAGCGGGAGTGGAGACCCAGTACTTC

D: TRBD2
J: TRBJ2-1
V: TRBV24-1
size: few
CDR3: CATSGGGVVYNEQFF
DNA: TGTGCCACCAGTGGGGGGGGAGTCGTCTACAATGAGCAGTTCTTC

D: -
J: TRBJ1-2
V: TRBV19
size: -
CDR3: CASSIWMTPNGYTF
DNA: TGTGCCAGTAGTATTTGGATGACTCCCAATGGCTACACCTTC

D: TRBD2
J: TRBJ2-7
V: TRBV10-3
size: many
CDR3: CAISLSGERLYEQYF
DNA: TGTGCCATCAGCCTTAGCGGGGAACGTCTTTACGAGCAGTACTTC

D: -
J: TRBJ2-3
V: TRBV7-2
size: many
CDR3: CASSSRPRDTQYF
DNA: TGTGCCAGCAGCTCAAGACCCCGGGATACGCAGTATTTT

D: -
J: TRBJ2-1
V: TRBV7-9
size: many
CDR3: CASSLRLSPDNEQFF
DNA: TGTGCCAGCAGCTTGCGGCTGTCTCCCGACAATGAGCAGTTCTTC

D: TRBD2
J: TRBJ2-1
V: TRBV7-2
size: -
CDR3: CASRYGLAGFYNEQFF
DNA: TGTGCCAGCAGATACGGACTAGCGGGTTTCTACAATGAGCAGTTCTTC

D: -
J: TRBJ1-3
V: TRBV28
size: many
CDR3: CASSLGGNGNTIYF
DNA: TGTGCCAGCAGTCTCGGGGGGAACGGAAACACCATATATTTT

D: -
J: TRBJ1-1
V: TRBV5-6
size: many
CDR3: CASSAPGHQNTEAFF
DNA: TGTGCCAGCAGCGCCCCGGGACACCAGAACACTGAAGCTTTCTTT

D: -
J: TRBJ1-5
V: TRBV28
size: many
CDR3: CASSGSGPGEGQPQHF
DNA: TGTGCCAGCAGCGGCTCTGGTCCCGGGGAGGGTCAGCCCCAGCATTTT

D: -
J: TRBJ1-1
V: TRBV19
size: many
CDR3: CASIPGRMNTEAFF
DNA: TGTGCCAGTATCCCGGGACGGATGAACACTGAAGCTTTCTTT

D: -
J: TRBJ2-5
V: TRBV9
size: -
CDR3: CASSVASNQETQYF
DNA: TGTGCCAGCAGCGTAGCTTCGAACCAAGAGACCCAGTACTTC

D: -
J: TRBJ2-7
V: TRBV6-2/TRBV6-3
size: many
CDR3: CASSYTGSYEQYF
DNA: TGTGCCAGCAGTTACACAGGGAGCTACGAGCAGTACTTC

D: -
J: TRBJ1-6
V: TRBV20-1
size: -
CDR3: CSAQGFSPLHF
DNA: TGCAGTGCGCAGGGGTTTTCACCCCTCCACTTT

D: TRBD2
J: TRBJ2-7
V: TRBV14
size: -
CDR3: CASSQAVSGRAIESWYEQYF
DNA: TGTGCCAGCAGCCAAGCTGTTAGCGGGAGGGCCATAGAATCTTGGTACGAGCAGTACTTC

D: TRBD2
J: TRBJ2-2
V: TRBV5-1
size: many
CDR3: CASSKTSGENTGELFF
DNA: TGCGCCAGCAGCAAAACTAGCGGTGAGAACACCGGGGAGCTGTTTTTT

D: -
J: TRBJ2-2
V: TRBV29-1
size: few
CDR3: CSVGKAGELFF
DNA: TGCAGCGTCGGAAAGGCGGGGGAGCTGTTTTTT

D: -
J: TRBJ2-7
V: TRBV11-2
size: many
CDR3: CASSLRRGRTSRTYEQYF
DNA: TGTGCCAGCAGCTTACGCAGGGGGCGGACTAGCAGGACCTACGAGCAGTACTTC

D: -
J: TRBJ2-3
V: TRBV6-2/TRBV6-3
size: many
CDR3: CASWSVRFSTDTQYF
DNA: TGTGCCAGCTGGAGCGTGCGGTTCAGCACAGATACGCAGTATTTT

D: TRBD1
J: TRBJ2-5
V: TRBV28
size: many
CDR3: CASSPRRGRQGAETQYF
DNA: TGTGCCAGCAGCCCAAGGCGGGGACGGCAGGGGGCAGAGACCCAGTACTTC

D: -
J: TRBJ2-4
V: TRBV27
size: -
CDR3: CASRNNGGGAKNIQYF
DNA: TGTGCCAGCAGAAATAACGGAGGTGGGGCCAAAAACATTCAGTACTTC

D: TRBD2
J: TRBJ2-7
V: TRBV30
size: few
CDR3: CAWSVRAGVNEQYF
DNA: TGTGCCTGGAGTGTAAGAGCGGGAGTTAACGAGCAGTACTTC

D: TRBD1
J: TRBJ1-2
V: TRBV6-1
size: -
CDR3: CASTYRGSLSNYGYTF
DNA: TGTGCCAGTACCTACAGGGGGTCCCTCTCTAACTATGGCTACACCTTC

D: -
J: TRBJ2-7
V: TRBV7-2
size: many
CDR3: CASSLDVGLYEQYF
DNA: TGTGCCAGCAGCTTAGATGTGGGACTCTACGAGCAGTACTTC

D: -
J: TRBJ2-7
V: TRBV3-1
size: many
CDR3: CASSQDIRGSYEQYF
DNA: TGTGCCAGCAGCCAAGATATACGAGGATCCTACGAGCAGTACTTC

D: TRBD2
J: TRBJ2-1
V: TRBV5-1
size: many
CDR3: CASSLDRLAGGNEQFF
DNA: TGCGCCAGCAGCTTGGATCGTCTAGCGGGCGGGAATGAGCAGTTCTTC

D: -
J: TRBJ1-1
V: TRBV29-1
size: many
CDR3: CSVELRGFRTEAFF
DNA: TGCAGCGTTGAACTGCGGGGATTTAGGACTGAAGCTTTCTTT

D: TRBD2
J: TRBJ2-5
V: TRBV4-3
size: few
CDR3: CASSQGLILAGALETQYF
DNA: TGCGCCAGCAGCCAAGGTCTTATCTTAGCGGGAGCTCTAGAGACCCAGTACTTC

D: -
J: TRBJ1-1
V: TRBV19
size: many
CDR3: CASSIGTRTTEAFF
DNA: TGTGCCAGTAGTATTGGGACACGGACCACTGAAGCTTTCTTT

D: TRBD1
J: TRBJ2-5
V: TRBV20-1
size: few
CDR3: CSAKSRDRGSETQYF
DNA: TGCAGTGCCAAATCCCGGGACAGGGGATCAGAGACCCAGTACTTC

D: TRBD1
J: TRBJ1-6
V: TRBV5-5
size: -
CDR3: CASSLGTGPFSPLHF
DNA: TGTGCCAGCAGCCTGGGGACAGGGCCATTTTCACCCCTCCACTTT

D: TRBD2
J: TRBJ2-2
V: TRBV7-9
size: many
CDR3: CASTPIGRADTGELFF
DNA: TGTGCCAGCACCCCCATCGGGAGGGCCGACACCGGGGAGCTGTTTTTT

D: TRBD2
J: TRBJ2-3
V: TRBV5-1
size: once
CDR3: CASSHPLAGLTDTQYF
DNA: TGCGCCAGCAGCCACCCACTAGCGGGGCTCACAGATACGCAGTATTTT